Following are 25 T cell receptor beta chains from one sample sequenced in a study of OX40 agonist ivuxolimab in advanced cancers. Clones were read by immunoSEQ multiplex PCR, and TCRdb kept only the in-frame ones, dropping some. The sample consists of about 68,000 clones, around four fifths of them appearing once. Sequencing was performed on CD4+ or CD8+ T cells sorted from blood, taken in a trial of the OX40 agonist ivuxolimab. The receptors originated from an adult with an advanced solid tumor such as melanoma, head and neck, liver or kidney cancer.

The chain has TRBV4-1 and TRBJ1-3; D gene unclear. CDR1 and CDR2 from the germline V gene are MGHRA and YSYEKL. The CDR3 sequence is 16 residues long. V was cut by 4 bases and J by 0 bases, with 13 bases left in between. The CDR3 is CASSPLGTSSGNTIYF. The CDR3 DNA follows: TGCGCCAGCAGCCCCCTGGGCACCAGCTCTGGAAACACCATATATTTT.

CDR3 sequence reads: CASSQDRRGGELFF. Here the CDR3 DNA reads TGTGCCAGCAGCCAAGATCGGAGGGGCGGGGAGCTGTTTTTT. The J gene is TRBJ2-2, the V gene TRBV4-2; possible D gene TRBD2, 6 bases. Per germline, CDR1 LGHNA and CDR2 YNFKEQ. V was shortened by 0 bases and J by 7 bases, with 9 bases between the two germline ends. The CDR3 loop spans 14 amino acids.

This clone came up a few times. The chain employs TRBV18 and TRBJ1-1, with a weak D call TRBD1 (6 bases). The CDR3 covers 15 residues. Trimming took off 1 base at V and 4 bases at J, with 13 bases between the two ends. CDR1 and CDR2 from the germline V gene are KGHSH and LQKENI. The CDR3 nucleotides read TGTGCCAGCTCACCACGGACAGAAGATTTCACTGAAGCTTTCTTT. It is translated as CASSPRTEDFTEAFF.

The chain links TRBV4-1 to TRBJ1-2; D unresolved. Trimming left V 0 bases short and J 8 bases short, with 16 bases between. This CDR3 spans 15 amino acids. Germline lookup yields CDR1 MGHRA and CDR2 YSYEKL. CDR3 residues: CASSQDLDSLGGYTF. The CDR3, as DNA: TGCGCCAGCAGCCAAGATCTAGACTCCCTCGGCGGCTACACCTTC.

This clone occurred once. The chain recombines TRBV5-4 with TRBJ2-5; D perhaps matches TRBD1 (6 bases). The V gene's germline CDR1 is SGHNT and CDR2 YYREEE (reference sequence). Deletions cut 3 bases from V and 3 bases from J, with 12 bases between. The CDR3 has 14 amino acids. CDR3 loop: CASSSKQGKETQYF. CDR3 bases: TGTGCCAGCAGCTCGAAGCAGGGGAAAGAGACCCAGTACTTC.

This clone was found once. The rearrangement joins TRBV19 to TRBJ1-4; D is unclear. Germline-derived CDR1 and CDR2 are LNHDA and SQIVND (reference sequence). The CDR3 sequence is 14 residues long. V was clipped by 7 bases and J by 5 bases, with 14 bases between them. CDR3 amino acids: CASNAGGANEKLFF. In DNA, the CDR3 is TGTGCCAGTAATGCAGGAGGAGCGAATGAAAAACTGTTTTTT.

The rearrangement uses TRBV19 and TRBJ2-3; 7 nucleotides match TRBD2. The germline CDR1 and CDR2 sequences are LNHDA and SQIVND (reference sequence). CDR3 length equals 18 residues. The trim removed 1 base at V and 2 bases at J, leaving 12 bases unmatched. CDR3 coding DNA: TGTGCCAGTAGTATAGGCCCTGTGCGAGCGGGGACCACAGATACGCAGTATTTT. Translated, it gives CASSIGPVRAGTTDTQYF.

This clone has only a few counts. The CDR3: CASSPGTGNEQFF. Here the CDR3 DNA reads TGTGCCAGCAGCCCCGGGACAGGGAATGAGCAGTTCTTC. The chain uses TRBV7-3 and TRBJ2-1, with TRBD1 identical over 9 bases. The CDR3 covers 13 residues. The V and J ends lost 5 bases and 7 bases, in that order; junction bases with no gene match: 3. Germline V gives CDR1 SGHTA, CDR2 FQGTGA.

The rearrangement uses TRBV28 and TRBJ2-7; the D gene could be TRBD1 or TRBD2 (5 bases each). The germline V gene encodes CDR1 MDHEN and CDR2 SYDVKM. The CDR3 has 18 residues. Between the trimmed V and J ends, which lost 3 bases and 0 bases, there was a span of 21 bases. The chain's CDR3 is CASSFSPGLGASSYEQYF. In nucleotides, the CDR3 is TGTGCCAGCAGTTTTTCTCCGGGTCTCGGGGCAAGCTCCTACGAGCAGTACTTC.

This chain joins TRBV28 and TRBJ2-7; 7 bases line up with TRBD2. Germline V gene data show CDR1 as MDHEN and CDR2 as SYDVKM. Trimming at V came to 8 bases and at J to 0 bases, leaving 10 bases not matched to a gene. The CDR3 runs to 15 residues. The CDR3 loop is CASCPPSGGSYEQYF. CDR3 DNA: TGTGCCAGCTGCCCCCCTAGCGGAGGCTCCTACGAGCAGTACTTC.

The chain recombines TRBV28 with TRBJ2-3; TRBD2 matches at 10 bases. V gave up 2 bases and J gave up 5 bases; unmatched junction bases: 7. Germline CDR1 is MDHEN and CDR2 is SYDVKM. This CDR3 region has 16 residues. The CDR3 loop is CASSLGLAGAEDTQYF. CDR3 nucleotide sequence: TGTGCCAGCAGTTTAGGGCTAGCGGGGGCGGAAGATACGCAGTATTTT. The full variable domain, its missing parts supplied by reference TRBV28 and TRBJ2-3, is DVKVTQSSRYLVKRTGEKVFLECVQDMDHENMFWYRQDPGLGLRLIYFSYDVKMKEKGDIPEGYSVSREKKERFSLILESASTNQTSMYLCASSLGLAGAEDTQYFGPGTRLTVL.

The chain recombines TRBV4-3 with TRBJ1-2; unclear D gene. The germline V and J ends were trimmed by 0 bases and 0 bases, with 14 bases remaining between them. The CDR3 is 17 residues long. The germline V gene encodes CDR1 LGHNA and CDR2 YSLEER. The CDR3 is CASSQEAPENPNYGYTF. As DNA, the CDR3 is TGCGCCAGCAGCCAAGAGGCCCCCGAAAACCCTAACTATGGCTACACCTTC.

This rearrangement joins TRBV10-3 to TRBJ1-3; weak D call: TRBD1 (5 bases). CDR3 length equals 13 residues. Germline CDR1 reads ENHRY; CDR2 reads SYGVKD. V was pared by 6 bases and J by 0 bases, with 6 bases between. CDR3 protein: CAIRGDSGNTIYF. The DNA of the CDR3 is TGTGCCATCAGGGGGGACTCTGGAAACACCATATATTTT.

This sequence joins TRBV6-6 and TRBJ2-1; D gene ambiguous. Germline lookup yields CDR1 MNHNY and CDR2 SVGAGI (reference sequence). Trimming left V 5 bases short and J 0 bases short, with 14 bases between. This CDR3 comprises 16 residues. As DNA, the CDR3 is TGTGCCAGCAGTCGAACCGGACGGAGCTCCTACAATGAGCAGTTCTTC. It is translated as CASSRTGRSSYNEQFF.

CDR3 residues: CASSPYKPGGGSPLHF. The DNA of the CDR3 is TGTGCCAGCAGTCCCTATAAGCCAGGAGGGGGTTCACCCCTCCACTTT. The chain carries TRBV6-6 and TRBJ1-6; possibly TRBD1 for D (6 bases). The V and J ends lost 5 bases and 9 bases respectively, with 20 bases between them. The CDR3 contains 16 residues. Germline V CDR1 and CDR2: MNHNY, SVGAGI (reference sequence).

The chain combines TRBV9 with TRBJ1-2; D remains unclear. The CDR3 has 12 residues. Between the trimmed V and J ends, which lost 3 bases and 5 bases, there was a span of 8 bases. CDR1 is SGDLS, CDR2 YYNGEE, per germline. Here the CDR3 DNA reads TGTGCCAGCAGCGCCCCATATTATGGCTACACCTTC. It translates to CASSAPYYGYTF.

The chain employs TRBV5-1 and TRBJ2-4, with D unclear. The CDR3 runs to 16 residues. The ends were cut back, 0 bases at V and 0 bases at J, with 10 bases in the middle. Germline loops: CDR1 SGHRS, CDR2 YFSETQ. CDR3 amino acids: CASSLGASLAKNIQYF. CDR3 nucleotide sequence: TGCGCCAGCAGCTTGGGAGCCTCTTTAGCCAAAAACATTCAGTACTTC.

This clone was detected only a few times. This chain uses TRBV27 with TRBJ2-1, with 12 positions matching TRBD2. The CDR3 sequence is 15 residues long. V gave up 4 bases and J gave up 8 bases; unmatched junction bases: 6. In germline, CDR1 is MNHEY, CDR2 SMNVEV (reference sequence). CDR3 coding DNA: TGTGCCAGCAGTTCGGGACTAGCGGGTGTTCATGAGCAGTTCTTC. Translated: CASSSGLAGVHEQFF.

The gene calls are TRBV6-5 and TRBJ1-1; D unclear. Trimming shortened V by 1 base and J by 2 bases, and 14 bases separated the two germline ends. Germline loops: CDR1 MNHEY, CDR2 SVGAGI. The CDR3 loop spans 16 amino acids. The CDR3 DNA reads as TGTGCCAGCAGTTACTATGACAACCCCGGCAACACTGAAGCTTTCTTT. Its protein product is CASSYYDNPGNTEAFF.

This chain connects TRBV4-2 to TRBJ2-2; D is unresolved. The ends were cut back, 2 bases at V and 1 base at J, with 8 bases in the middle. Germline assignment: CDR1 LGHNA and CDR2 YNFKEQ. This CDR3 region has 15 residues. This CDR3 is CASSQQAMNTGELFF. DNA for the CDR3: TGTGCCAGCAGCCAACAGGCGATGAACACCGGGGAGCTGTTTTTT.

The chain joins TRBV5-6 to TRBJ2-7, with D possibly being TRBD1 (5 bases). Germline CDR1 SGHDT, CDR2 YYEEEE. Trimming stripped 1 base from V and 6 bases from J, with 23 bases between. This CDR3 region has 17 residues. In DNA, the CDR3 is TGTGCCAGCAGCTTGTACCCTGCAGGGATCCGTTTCACCGAGCAGTACTTC. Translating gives CASSLYPAGIRFTEQYF.

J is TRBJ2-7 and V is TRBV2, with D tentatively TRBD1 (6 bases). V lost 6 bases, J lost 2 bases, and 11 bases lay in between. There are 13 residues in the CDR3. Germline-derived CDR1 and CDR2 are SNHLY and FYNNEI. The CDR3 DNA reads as TGTGCCAGCAGCCGGGACACAGCCTACGAGCAGTACTTC. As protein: CASSRDTAYEQYF.

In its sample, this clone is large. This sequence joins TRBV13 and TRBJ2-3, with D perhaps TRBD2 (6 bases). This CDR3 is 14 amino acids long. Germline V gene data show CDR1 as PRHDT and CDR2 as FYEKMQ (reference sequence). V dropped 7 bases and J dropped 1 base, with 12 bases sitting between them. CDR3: CASNWRGGTDTQYF. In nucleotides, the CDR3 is TGTGCCAGCAATTGGAGGGGTGGCACAGATACGCAGTATTTT.

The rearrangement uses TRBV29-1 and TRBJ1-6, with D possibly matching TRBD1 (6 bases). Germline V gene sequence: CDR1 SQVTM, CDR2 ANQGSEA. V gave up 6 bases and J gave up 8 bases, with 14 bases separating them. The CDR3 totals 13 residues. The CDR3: CSVQTGTDSPLHF. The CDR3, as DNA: TGCAGCGTCCAAACAGGGACGGATTCACCCCTCCACTTT.

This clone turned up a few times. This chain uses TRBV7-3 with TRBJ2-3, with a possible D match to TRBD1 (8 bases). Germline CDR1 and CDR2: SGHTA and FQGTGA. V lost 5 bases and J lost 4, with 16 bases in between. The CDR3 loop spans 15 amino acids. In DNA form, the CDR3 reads TGTGCCAGCAGCCCTACAGGGGGAGGGGCAGATACGCAGTATTTT. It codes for CASSPTGGGADTQYF.